The entry that follows covers one T cell receptor beta chain sequence. The antigen remains unidentified. In germline, CDR1 is MNHEY, CDR2 SMNVEV (reference sequence). V lost 7 bases to trimming and J lost 3 bases; unmatched junction nucleotides: 5. The CDR3 covers 14 residues. This sample is drawn from a study of cytomegalovirus exposure and HLA in healthy donors. Points from the study as a whole: According to reports, the classifier identified cytomegalovirus status with high specificity and sensitivity. V- and J-gene trimming of TCR beta was linked (in a later analysis) to a missense DCLRE1C variant. A likely sequencing artifact accounted for one observed cluster of highly shared sequence variants.

PCR involved 60 Vbeta and 13 Jbeta primers. The method was immunoSEQ multiplex PCR; TCRdb's version includes in-frame clones alone and lacks a portion of them. The sample lists approximately 91,000 clones, roughly 76% occurring once. The chain recombines TRBV27 with TRBJ2-2, with 7 bases that match TRBD1. The material sequenced was PBMCs. The sequence came from a female donor in good health and CMV-seronegative. The CDR3 protein is CASTTGQYTGELFF. As DNA, the CDR3 is TGTGCCAGCACCACGGGACAGTACACCGGGGAGCTGTTTTTT.